This T cell receptor beta chain derives from a study of blood T cell repertoires in COVID-19. Across the whole study: Some COVID-19 samples were acute and others convalescent; all came from the United States, Italy and Spain. T cells, B-cell-depleted T cells, or PBMCs provided the cDNA or gDNA that served as material.

This CDR3 region has 16 residues. Germline loops: CDR1 SGHRS, CDR2 YFSETQ. V was shortened by 1 base and J by 2 bases, with 14 bases between the two germline ends. Per the authors' pipeline: The authors estimated nucleated cell counts from reference gene primer amplification. Clones were sequenced by immunoSEQ multiplex PCR, and TCRdb holds only the in-frame ones, with some missing. D and trimming come from the DNA, and the V and J calls and clone size come from that table. The sample shows 300,000 to 450,000 clones, around 84% of them seen only once. The sample consisted of peripheral blood. The sequence came from a human donor in a cohort sampled during active COVID-19. The gene calls are TRBV5-1 and TRBJ2-3; a weak D match, TRBD1 (6 bases). The chain's CDR3 is CASSLYLRGNTDTQYF. The CDR3 nucleotides are TGCGCCAGCAGCTTGTATCTGAGGGGGAACACAGATACGCAGTATTTT.